These T cell receptor beta chains were read from a single sample in a study of blood T cell repertoires in COVID-19. TCRdb's table, derived via immunoSEQ multiplex PCR, lists solely in-frame clones and lacks some. The sample holds under 150,000 clones, approximately 91% seen once. Sequencing used peripheral blood. All receptors come from a human donor in a cohort sampled during active COVID-19. The conserved cysteine and the conserved F or W are not part of the CDR3 here. Size is omitted from some rows. Given values are once, few, many or a class for expanded clones.

j_gene	abundance	v_gene	CDR3aa
TRBJ2-5	.	TRBV19	ASSIDLGGTEETQY
TRBJ2-3	.	TRBV7-6	ASSLGGGIYADTQY
TRBJ1-1	.	TRBV5-4	ASSSAGTGPPGTEAF
TRBJ1-5	.	TRBV18	ASSPGTGGRNQPQH
TRBJ1-4	.	TRBV7-8	ASSPLATNEKLF
TRBJ2-3	.	TRBV15	ATSRDGSLGDTQY
TRBJ2-7	.	TRBV9	ASSVDGSGYEQY
TRBJ2-5	.	TRBV3-1/TRBV3-2	ASSQDSYRGRETQY
TRBJ2-3	.	TRBV7-2	ASSLALAGDTQY
TRBJ2-7	.	TRBV27	ATPHPIDSSYEQY
TRBJ1-6	.	TRBV28	ASSKGRPYNSPLH
TRBJ2-1	.	TRBV18	ASSPGLNYNEQF
TRBJ2-1	.	TRBV6-2/TRBV6-3	ASSTSLAGGIDEQF
TRBJ1-2	.	TRBV7-8	ASSMDRDGYT
TRBJ2-2	.	TRBV7-3	ASSLAGDYTGELF
TRBJ1-1	.	TRBV29-1	SVRGQGQIEAF
TRBJ2-3	.	TRBV4-3	ASSQHPKIHRTSGSSDTQY
TRBJ2-4	.	TRBV6-5	ASSYSPAGEQNIQY
TRBJ2-5	.	TRBV24-1	ATSDATGTSGGFLETQY
TRBJ2-5	.	TRBV11-2	ASSLGTSGRSETQY
TRBJ2-7	.	TRBV6-5	ASSYAGAPSYEQY
TRBJ2-3	once	TRBV4-3	ASSQDPSGLDTQY
TRBJ2-7	.	TRBV4-1	ASSQQGQRATYEQY